The 9 T cell receptor beta chains given below trace back to one sample, sequenced in a study of blood T cell repertoires in COVID-19. The data were produced by immunoSEQ multiplex PCR, yet TCRdb's version contains in-frame clones alone and is incomplete. The data show some 200,000 clones, around 87% seen once. The sample consisted of peripheral blood. These TCRs come from a woman in her 70s with COVID-19, enrolled during active disease.

The J gene is TRBJ2-7, the V gene TRBV19, with 7 bases identical to TRBD1. Germline-derived CDR1 and CDR2 are LNHDA and SQIVND (reference sequence). The CDR3 extends over 14 amino acids. Trimming at V came to 5 bases and at J to 5 bases, leaving 9 bases not matched to a gene. The CDR3 DNA sequence: TGTGCCAGTAGTTTTAAGACAGGGTTCAACGAGCAGTACTTC. Amino acids: CASSFKTGFNEQYF. Full variable domain (outside the CDR3, taken from reference TRBV19 and TRBJ2-7): DGGITQSPKYLFRKEGQNVTLSCEQNLNHDAMYWYRQDPGQGLRLIYYSQIVNDFQKGDIAEGYSVSREKKESFPLTVTSAQKNPTAFYLCASSFKTGFNEQYFGPGTRLTVT.

V and J are TRBV6-5 and TRBJ2-3, with TRBD2 identical over 13 bases. Germline assignment: CDR1 MNHEY and CDR2 SVGAGI. The J segment lost 3 bases and the V segment lost 6 bases, leaving 3 bases of the junction unmatched. This CDR3 is built from 15 residues. This CDR3 reads CASSRTSGRTDTQYF. The CDR3 nucleotides read TGTGCCAGCAGCAGGACTAGCGGGAGAACAGATACGCAGTATTTT.

The chain carries TRBV6-2 or TRBV6-3 and TRBJ2-1; TRBD2 matches 8 bases. There are 15 residues in the CDR3. The V and J ends lost 6 bases and 7 bases, in that order; junction bases with no gene match: 11. Germline V CDR1 and CDR2: MNHEY, SVGEGT. Here the CDR3 DNA reads TGTGCCAGCAGCAAACTAGCGGCGTTGGGTAATGAGCAGTTCTTC. Its protein is CASSKLAALGNEQFF.

The gene calls are TRBV28 and TRBJ2-7; TRBD1 matches 10 bases. Germline lookup yields CDR1 MDHEN and CDR2 SYDVKM. The CDR3 has 16 residues. The V and J ends lost 7 bases and 4 bases, in that order; junction bases with no gene match: 13. CDR3 sequence: CASNTQPGQGLYEQYF. Written as DNA, the CDR3 is TGTGCCAGCAATACTCAACCGGGACAGGGGTTATACGAGCAGTACTTC.

The chain carries TRBV19 and TRBJ1-1; maybe TRBD1 (5 bases). Trimming took off 6 bases at V and 1 base at J, with 15 bases between the two ends. The CDR3 sequence is 15 residues long. Germline values: CDR1 LNHDA, CDR2 SQIVND (reference sequence). CDR3 sequence reads: CASRDAGGSNTEAFF. DNA of the CDR3: TGTGCCAGTAGAGACGCGGGGGGTTCGAACACTGAAGCTTTCTTT.

V gene TRBV19 combines with J gene TRBJ2-5, with D possibly matching TRBD2 (5 bases). V gave up 8 bases and J gave up 1 base, with 5 bases separating them. The CDR3 extends over 11 amino acids. The germline CDR1 and CDR2 sequences are LNHDA and SQIVND (reference sequence). CDR3 loop: CASGLQETQYF. Here the CDR3 DNA reads TGTGCCAGTGGACTCCAAGAGACCCAGTACTTC.

V is TRBV2 and J is TRBJ2-3; 11 bases match TRBD2. Trimming at V came to 6 bases and at J to 10 bases, leaving 12 bases not matched to a gene. Per germline, CDR1 SNHLY and CDR2 FYNNEI. CDR3 size: 15 residues. The CDR3 sequence: CASRMGLAAHGAQYF. The CDR3 bases are TGTGCCAGCAGGATGGGACTAGCGGCTCATGGGGCGCAGTATTTT.

The chain uses TRBV5-1 and TRBJ2-4; 7 nucleotides agree with TRBD1. The CDR3 runs 13 residues. J lost 4 bases, V lost 4 bases, and 2 bases had no gene match. Germline V lookup: CDR1 SGHRS, CDR2 YFSETQ. The CDR3 loop reads CASSPGQKNIQYF. CDR3 coding DNA: TGCGCCAGCAGCCCGGGACAGAAAAACATTCAGTACTTC.

The gene calls are TRBV6-2 or TRBV6-3 and TRBJ1-3; no firm D call. The CDR3 spans 15 residues. Germline lookup yields CDR1 MNHEY and CDR2 SVGEGT. Trimming left V 1 base short and J 4 bases short, with 11 bases between. In DNA, the CDR3 is TGTGCCAGCAGTTACTTGGTATCAGGCGGAAACACCATATATTTT. Amino acids: CASSYLVSGGNTIYF.